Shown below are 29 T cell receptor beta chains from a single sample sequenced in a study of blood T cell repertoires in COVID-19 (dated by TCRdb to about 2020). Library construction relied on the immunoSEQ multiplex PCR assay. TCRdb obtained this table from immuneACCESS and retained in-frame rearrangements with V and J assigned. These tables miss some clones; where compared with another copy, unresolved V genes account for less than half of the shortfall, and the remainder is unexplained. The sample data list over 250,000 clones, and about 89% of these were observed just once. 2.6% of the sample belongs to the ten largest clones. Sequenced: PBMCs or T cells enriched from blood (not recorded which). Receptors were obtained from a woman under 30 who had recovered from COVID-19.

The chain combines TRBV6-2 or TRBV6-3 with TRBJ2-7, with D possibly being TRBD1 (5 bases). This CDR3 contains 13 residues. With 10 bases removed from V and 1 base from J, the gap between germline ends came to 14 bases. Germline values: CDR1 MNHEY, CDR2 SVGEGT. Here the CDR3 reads CATSRQGSYEQYF. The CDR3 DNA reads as TGTGCCACCAGCCGGCAGGGTTCCTACGAGCAGTACTTC.

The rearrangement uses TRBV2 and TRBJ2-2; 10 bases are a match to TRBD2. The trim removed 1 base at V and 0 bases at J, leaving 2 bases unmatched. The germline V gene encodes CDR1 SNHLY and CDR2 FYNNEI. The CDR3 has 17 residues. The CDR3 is CASSEGSGRPNTGELFF. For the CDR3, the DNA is TGTGCCAGCAGTGAAGGTAGCGGGAGGCCGAACACCGGGGAGCTGTTTTTT.

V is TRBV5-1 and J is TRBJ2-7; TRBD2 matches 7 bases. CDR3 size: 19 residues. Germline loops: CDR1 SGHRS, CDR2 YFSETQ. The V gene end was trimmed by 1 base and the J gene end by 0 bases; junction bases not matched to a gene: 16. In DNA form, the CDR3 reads TGCGCCAGCAGCTTGCAAAGCGTTGTGGGGGGGAGAAGCTCCTACGAGCAGTACTTC. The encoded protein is CASSLQSVVGGRSSYEQYF.

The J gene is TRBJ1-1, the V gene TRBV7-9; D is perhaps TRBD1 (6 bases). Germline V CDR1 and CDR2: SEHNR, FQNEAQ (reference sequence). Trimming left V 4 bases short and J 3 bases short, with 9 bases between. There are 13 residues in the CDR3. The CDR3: CASSYRQDTEAFF. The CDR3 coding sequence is TGTGCCAGCAGCTATAGACAGGACACTGAAGCTTTCTTT.

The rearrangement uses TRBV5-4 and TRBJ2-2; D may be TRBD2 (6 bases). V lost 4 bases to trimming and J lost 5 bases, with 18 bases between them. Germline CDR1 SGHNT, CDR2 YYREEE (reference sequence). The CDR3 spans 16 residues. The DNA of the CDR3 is TGTGCCAGCAGCCTCCGCCGGGAGAAAGATACCGGGGAGCTGTTTTTT. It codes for CASSLRREKDTGELFF.

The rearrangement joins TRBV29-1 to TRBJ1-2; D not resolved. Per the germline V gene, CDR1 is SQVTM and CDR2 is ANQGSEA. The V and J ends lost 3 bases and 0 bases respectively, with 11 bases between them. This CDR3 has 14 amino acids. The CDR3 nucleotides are TGCAGCGTTGATGAACGAGGATCTAACTATGGCTACACCTTC. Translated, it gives CSVDERGSNYGYTF.

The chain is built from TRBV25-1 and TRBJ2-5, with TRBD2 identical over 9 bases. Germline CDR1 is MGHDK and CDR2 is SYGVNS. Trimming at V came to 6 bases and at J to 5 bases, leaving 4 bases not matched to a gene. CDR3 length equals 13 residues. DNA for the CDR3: TGTGCCAGCAGAATAGCGGGAGCGGAGACCCAGTACTTC. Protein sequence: CASRIAGAETQYF. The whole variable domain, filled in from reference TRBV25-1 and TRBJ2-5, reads EADIYQTPRYLVIGTGKKITLECSQTMGHDKMYWYQQDPGMELHLIHYSYGVNSTEKGDLSSESTVSRIRTEHFPLTLESARPSHTSQYLCASRIAGAETQYFGPGTRLLVL.

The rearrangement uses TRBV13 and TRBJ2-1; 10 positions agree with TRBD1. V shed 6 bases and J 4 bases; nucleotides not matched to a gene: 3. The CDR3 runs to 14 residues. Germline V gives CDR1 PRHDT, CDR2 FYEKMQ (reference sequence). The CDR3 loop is CASSRDRGYNEQFF. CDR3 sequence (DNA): TGTGCCAGCAGTCGGGACAGGGGTTACAATGAGCAGTTCTTC. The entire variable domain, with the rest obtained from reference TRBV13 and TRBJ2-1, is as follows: AAGVIQSPRHLIKEKRETATLKCYPIPRHDTVYWYQQGPGQDPQFLISFYEKMQSDKGSIPDRFSAQQFSDYHSELNMSSLELGDSALYFCASSRDRGYNEQFFGPGTRLTVL.

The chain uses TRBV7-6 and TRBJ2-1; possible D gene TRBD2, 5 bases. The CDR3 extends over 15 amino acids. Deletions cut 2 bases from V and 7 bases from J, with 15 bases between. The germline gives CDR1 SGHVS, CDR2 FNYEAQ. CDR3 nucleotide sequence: TGTGCCAGCAGCTTAAGGGAGAGCGTTGTAAATGAGCAGTTCTTC. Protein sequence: CASSLRESVVNEQFF. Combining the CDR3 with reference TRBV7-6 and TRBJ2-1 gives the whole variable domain GAGVSQSPRYKVTKRGQDVALRCDPISGHVSLYWYRQALGQGPEFLTYFNYEAQQDKSGLPNDRFSAERPEGSISTLTIQRTEQRDSAMYRCASSLRESVVNEQFFGPGTRLTVL.

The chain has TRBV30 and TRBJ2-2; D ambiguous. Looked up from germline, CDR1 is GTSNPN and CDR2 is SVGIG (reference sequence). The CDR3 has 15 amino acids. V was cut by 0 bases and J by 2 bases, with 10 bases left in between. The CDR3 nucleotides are TGTGCCTGGAGTGTTAATGGCGGAAACACCGGGGAGCTGTTTTTT. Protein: CAWSVNGGNTGELFF.

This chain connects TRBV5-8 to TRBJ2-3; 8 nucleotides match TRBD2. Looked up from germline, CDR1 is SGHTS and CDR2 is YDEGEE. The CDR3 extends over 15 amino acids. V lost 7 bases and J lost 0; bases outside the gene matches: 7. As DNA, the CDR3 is TGTGCCAGCGAACCCAGCGGGGGAAGCACAGATACGCAGTATTTT. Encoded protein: CASEPSGGSTDTQYF.

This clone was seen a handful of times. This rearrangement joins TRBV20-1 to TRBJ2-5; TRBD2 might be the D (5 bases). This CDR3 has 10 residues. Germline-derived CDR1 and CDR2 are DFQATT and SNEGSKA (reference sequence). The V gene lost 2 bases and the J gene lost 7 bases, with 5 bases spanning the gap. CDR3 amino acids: CSARRGTQYF. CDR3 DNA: TGCAGTGCTAGACGGGGGACCCAGTACTTC.

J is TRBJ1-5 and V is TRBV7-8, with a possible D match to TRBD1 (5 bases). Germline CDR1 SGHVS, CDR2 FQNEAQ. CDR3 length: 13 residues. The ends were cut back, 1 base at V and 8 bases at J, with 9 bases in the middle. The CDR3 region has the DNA TGTGCCAGCAGCTTAGGCAGGGCCGAGCCCCAGCATTTT. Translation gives CASSLGRAEPQHF.

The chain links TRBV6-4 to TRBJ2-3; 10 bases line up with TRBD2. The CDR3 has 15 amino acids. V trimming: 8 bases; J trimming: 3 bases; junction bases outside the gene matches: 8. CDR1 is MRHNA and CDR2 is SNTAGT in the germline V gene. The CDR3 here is CASRSSGSVTDTQYF. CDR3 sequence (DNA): TGTGCCAGCCGTTCTAGCGGGAGTGTTACAGATACGCAGTATTTT.

CDR3 nucleotide sequence: TGTGCCAGCAGCTTAGGCGGTCACAGCACAGATACGCAGTATTTT. Translating gives CASSLGGHSTDTQYF. This chain connects TRBV7-9 to TRBJ2-3; D is undetermined. The CDR3 totals 15 residues. Trimming pared 1 base from V and 0 bases from J, leaving 8 bases between. Germline V lookup: CDR1 SEHNR, CDR2 FQNEAQ (reference sequence).

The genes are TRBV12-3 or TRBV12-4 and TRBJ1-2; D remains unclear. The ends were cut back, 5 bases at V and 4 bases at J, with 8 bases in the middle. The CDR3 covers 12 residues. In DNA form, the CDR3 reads TGTGCCAGCAGTACAGTGGGCTATGGCTACACCTTC. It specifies CASSTVGYGYTF.

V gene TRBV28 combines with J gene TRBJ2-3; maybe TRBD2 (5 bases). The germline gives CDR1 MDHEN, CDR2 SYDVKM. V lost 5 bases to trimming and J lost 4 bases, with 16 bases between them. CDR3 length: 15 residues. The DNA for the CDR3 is TGTGCCAGCAGTGTGTATTCCGGGCGGGCAGATACGCAGTATTTT. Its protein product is CASSVYSGRADTQYF.

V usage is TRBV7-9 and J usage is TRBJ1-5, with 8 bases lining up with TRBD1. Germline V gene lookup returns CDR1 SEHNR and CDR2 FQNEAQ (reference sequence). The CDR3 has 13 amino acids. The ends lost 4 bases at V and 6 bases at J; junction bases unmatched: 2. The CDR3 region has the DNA TGTGCCAGCAGCTCAGACAGGGGTCAGCCCCAGCATTTT. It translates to CASSSDRGQPQHF. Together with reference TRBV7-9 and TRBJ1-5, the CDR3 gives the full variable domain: DTGVSQNPRHKITKRGQNVTFRCDPISEHNRLYWYRQTLGQGPEFLTYFQNEAQLEKSRLLSDRFSAERPKGSFSTLEIQRTEQGDSAMYLCASSSDRGQPQHFGDGTRLSIL.

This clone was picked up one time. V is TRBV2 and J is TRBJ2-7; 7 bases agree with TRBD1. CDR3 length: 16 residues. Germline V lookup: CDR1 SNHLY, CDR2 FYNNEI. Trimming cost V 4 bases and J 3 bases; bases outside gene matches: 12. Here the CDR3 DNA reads TGTGCCAGCAGTGGCCAGGGGGTCAGTAGGCGCTACGAGCAGTACTTC. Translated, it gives CASSGQGVSRRYEQYF. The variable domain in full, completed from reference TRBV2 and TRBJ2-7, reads EPEVTQTPSHQVTQMGQEVILRCVPISNHLYFYWYRQILGQKVEFLVSFYNNEISEKSEIFDDQFSVERPDGSNFTLKIRSTKLEDSAMYFCASSGQGVSRRYEQYFGPGTRLTVT.

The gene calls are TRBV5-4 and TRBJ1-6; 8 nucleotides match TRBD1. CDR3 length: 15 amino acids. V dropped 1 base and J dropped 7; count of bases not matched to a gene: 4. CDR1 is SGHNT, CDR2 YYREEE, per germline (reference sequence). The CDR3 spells CASSLMDRVNSPLHF. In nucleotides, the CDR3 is TGTGCCAGCAGCTTGATGGACAGGGTGAATTCACCCCTCCACTTT.

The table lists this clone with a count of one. The CDR3 DNA reads TGTGCCAGTAGTACCCCGGGGGGCTATAATTCACCCCTCCACTTT. It yields the protein CASSTPGGYNSPLHF. This chain joins TRBV19 and TRBJ1-6; tentative D call: TRBD1 (5 bases). V lost 4 bases and J 3 bases, leaving 10 bases between the germline ends. The CDR3 has 15 residues. Per the germline V gene, CDR1 is LNHDA and CDR2 is SQIVND (reference sequence).

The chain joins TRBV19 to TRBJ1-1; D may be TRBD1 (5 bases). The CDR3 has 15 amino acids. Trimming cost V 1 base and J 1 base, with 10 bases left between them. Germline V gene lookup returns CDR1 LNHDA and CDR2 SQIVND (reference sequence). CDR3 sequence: CASSIVGGENTEAFF. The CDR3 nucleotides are TGTGCCAGTAGTATAGTGGGGGGAGAGAACACTGAAGCTTTCTTT. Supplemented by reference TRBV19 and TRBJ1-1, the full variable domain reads DGGITQSPKYLFRKEGQNVTLSCEQNLNHDAMYWYRQDPGQGLRLIYYSQIVNDFQKGDIAEGYSVSREKKESFPLTVTSAQKNPTAFYLCASSIVGGENTEAFFGQGTRLTVV.

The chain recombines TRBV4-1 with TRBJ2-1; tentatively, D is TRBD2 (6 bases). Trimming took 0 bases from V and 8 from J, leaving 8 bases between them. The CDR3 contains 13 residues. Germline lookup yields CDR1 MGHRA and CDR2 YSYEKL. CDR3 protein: CASSQEGEDEQFF. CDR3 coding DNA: TGCGCCAGCAGCCAAGAGGGGGAGGATGAGCAGTTCTTC.

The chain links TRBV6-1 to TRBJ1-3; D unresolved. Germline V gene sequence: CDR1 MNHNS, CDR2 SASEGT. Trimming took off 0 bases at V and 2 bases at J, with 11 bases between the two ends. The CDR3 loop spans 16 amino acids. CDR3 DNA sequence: TGTGCCAGCAGTGAAGCGCGGCCGGCGGCTGGAAACACCATATATTTT. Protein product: CASSEARPAAGNTIYF.

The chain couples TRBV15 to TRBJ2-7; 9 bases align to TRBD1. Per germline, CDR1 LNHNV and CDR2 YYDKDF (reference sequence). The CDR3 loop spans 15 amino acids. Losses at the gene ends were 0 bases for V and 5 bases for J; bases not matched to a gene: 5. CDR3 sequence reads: CATSREAGQGNEQYF. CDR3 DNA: TGTGCCACCAGCAGAGAGGCGGGACAGGGAAACGAGCAGTACTTC.

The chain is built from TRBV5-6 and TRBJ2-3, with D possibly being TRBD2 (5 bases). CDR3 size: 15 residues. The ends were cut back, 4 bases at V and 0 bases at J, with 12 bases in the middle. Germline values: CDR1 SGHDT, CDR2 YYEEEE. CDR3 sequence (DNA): TGTGCCAGCAGCCGAATGACTATGAGCACAGATACGCAGTATTTT. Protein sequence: CASSRMTMSTDTQYF.

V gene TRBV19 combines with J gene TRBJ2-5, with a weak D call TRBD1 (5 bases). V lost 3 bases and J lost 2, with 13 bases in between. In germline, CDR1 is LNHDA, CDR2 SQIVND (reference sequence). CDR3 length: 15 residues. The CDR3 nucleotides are TGTGCCAGTAGTATGGGGCGAGTCCCACAAGAGACCCAGTACTTC. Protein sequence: CASSMGRVPQETQYF.

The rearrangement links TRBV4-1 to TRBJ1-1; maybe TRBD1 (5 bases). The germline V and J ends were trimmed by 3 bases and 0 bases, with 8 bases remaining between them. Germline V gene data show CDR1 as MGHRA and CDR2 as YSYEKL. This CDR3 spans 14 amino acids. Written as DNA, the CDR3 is TGCGCCAGCAGCCACGGACAAATGAACACTGAAGCTTTCTTT. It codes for CASSHGQMNTEAFF.

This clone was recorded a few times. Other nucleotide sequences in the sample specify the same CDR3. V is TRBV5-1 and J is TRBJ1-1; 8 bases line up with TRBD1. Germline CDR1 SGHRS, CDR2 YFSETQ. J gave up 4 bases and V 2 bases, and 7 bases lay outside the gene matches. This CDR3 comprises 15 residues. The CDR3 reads CASSFQGAVGTEAFF. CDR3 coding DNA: TGCGCCAGCAGCTTCCAGGGGGCGGTCGGCACTGAAGCTTTCTTT.